The 5 T cell receptor beta chains below come from one sample, sequenced in a study of CD8 T cells in ankylosing spondylitis. One entry per CDR3 protein results from TCRdb running MiXCR on the 5' RACE reads. This table holds around 320,000 distinct CDR3 sequences, roughly 20% found once. Specimen: blood, either unsorted or a sorted T cell fraction (not recorded which). Receptor source: a female donor with ankylosing spondylitis or in good health (not recorded which).

Only a few counts were recorded for this clonotype. V gene TRBV20-1 combines with J gene TRBJ2-7; no clear D gene. CDR1 is DFQATT and CDR2 is SNEGSKA in the germline V gene (reference sequence). CDR3 length: 14 amino acids. V was clipped by 0 bases and J by 2 bases, with 11 bases between them. The CDR3 bases are TGCAGTGCTAGAGATCGGGTAAGCCCCTACGAGCAGTACTTC. Translating it yields CSARDRVSPYEQYF.

The table lists this clonotype with a few counts. The chain employs TRBV7-7 and TRBJ2-1; tentatively, D is TRBD2 (6 bases). The CDR3 consists of 12 residues. Germline assignment: CDR1 SSHAT and CDR2 FNYEAQ (reference sequence). The germline V and J ends were trimmed by 6 bases and 10 bases, with 13 bases remaining between them. The CDR3 is CASSGRRGEQFF. The CDR3 nucleotides are TGTGCCAGCAGTGGTAGACGGGGGGAGCAGTTCTTC.

This clonotype was counted only a few times. Here the CDR3 DNA reads TGCGCCAGCAGCCGAACCGGACAGGGGACCCCTGATACGCAGTATTTT. It is translated as CASSRTGQGTPDTQYF. This chain uses TRBV5-1 with TRBJ2-3; 9 positions match TRBD1. Trimming removed 4 bases from V and 6 bases from J; junction bases left unmatched: 12. The CDR3 contains 16 residues. Looked up from germline, CDR1 is SGHRS and CDR2 is YFSETQ.

The table lists this clonotype with a few counts. The chain combines TRBV7-8 with TRBJ2-3, with 12 bases that match TRBD2. The CDR3 is 16 amino acids. Per the germline V gene, CDR1 is SGHVS and CDR2 is FQNEAQ. J gave up 3 bases and V 5 bases, and 6 bases lay outside the gene matches. The DNA of the CDR3 is TGTGCCAGCAGCCCGCTACTAGCGGGAGGAACAGATACGCAGTATTTT. Encoded protein: CASSPLLAGGTDTQYF.

This clonotype showed up just a few times. This rearrangement joins TRBV11-2 to TRBJ1-5, with 9 bases lining up with TRBD1. CDR3 length: 19 amino acids. Per germline, CDR1 SGHAT and CDR2 FQNNGV. Losses at the gene ends were 4 bases for V and 1 base for J; bases not matched to a gene: 14. The chain's CDR3 is CASSSRTGARGGSNQPQHF. DNA for the CDR3: TGTGCCAGCAGCTCCCGGACAGGGGCGCGAGGAGGCAGCAATCAGCCCCAGCATTTT.